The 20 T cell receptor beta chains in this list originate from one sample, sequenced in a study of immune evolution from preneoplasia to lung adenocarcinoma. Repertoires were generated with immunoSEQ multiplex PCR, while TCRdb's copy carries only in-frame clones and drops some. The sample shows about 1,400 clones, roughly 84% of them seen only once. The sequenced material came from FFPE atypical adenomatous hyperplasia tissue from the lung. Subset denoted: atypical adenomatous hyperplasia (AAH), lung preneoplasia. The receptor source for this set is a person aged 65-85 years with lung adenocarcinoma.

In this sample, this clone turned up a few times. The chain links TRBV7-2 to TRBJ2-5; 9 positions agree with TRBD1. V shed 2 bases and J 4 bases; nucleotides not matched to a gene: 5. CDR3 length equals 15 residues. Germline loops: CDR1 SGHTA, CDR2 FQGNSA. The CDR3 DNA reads TGTGCCAGCAGCTTAAGGACAGGGGCGCCAGAGACCCAGTACTTC. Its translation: CASSLRTGAPETQYF.

CDR3 in amino acids: CASSLRRGARETQYF. Here the CDR3 DNA reads TGTGCCAGCAGCTTAAGGAGGGGCGCAAGGGAGACCCAGTACTTC. The gene calls are TRBV7-3 and TRBJ2-5; perhaps TRBD2 as D (6 bases). CDR1 and CDR2 (germline): SGHTA, FQGTGA. This CDR3 is 15 amino acids long. The V gene lost 1 base and the J gene lost 5 bases, with 14 bases spanning the gap.

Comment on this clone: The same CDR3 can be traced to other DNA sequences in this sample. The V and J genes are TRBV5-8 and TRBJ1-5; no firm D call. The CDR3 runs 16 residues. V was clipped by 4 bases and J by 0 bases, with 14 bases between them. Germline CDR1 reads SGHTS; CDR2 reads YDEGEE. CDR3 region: CASSVGTADSNQPQHF. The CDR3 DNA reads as TGTGCCAGCAGCGTGGGAACAGCCGATAGCAATCAGCCCCAGCATTTT.

CDR3 protein: CASSLGDDTQYF. CDR3 nucleotides: TGTGCCAGCAGCTTAGGGGATGATACGCAGTATTTT. The chain combines TRBV7-9 with TRBJ2-3; no reliable D call. In germline, CDR1 is SEHNR, CDR2 FQNEAQ (reference sequence). The CDR3 has 12 residues. V was cut by 1 base and J by 6 bases, with 5 bases left in between.

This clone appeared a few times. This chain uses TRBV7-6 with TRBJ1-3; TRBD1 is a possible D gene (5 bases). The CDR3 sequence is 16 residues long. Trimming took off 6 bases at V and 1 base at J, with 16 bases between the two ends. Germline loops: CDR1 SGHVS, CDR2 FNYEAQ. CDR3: CASSLQAGQSGNTIYF. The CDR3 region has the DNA TGTGCCAGCAGTCTCCAGGCAGGACAATCTGGAAACACCATATATTTT.

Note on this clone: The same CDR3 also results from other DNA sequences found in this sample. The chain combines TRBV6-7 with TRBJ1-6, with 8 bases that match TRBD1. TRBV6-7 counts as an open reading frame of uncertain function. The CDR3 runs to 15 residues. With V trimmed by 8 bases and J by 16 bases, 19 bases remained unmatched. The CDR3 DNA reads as TGTGCCAGCTTCACCCTAAGGACAGGGCGGTTCCCTCTCCACTTT. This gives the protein CASFTLRTGRFPLHF.

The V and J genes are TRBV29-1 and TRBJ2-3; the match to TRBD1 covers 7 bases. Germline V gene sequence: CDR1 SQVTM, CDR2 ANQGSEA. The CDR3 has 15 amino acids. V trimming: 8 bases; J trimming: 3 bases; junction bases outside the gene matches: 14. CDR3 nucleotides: TGCAGCTCTGAGGGACAGCAAGGTTCTACAGATACGCAGTATTTT. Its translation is CSSEGQQGSTDTQYF.

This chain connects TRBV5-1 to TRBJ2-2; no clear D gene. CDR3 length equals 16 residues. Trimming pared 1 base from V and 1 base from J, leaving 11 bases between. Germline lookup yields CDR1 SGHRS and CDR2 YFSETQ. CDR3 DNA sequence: TGCGCCAGCAGCTTGAACGGGTACGAGAACACCGGGGAGCTGTTTTTT. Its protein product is CASSLNGYENTGELFF.

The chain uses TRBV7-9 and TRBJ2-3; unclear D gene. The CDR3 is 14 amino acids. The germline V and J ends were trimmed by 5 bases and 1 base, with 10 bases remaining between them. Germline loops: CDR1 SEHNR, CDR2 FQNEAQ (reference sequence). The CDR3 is CASSGPYGTDTQYF. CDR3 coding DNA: TGTGCCAGCAGCGGGCCGTACGGCACAGATACGCAGTATTTT.

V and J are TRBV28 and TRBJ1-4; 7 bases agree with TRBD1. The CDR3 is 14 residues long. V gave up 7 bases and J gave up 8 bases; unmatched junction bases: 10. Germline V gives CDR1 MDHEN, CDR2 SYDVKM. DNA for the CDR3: TGTGCCAGCAATCGGGGACAGCTGAGAGAAAAACTGTTTTTT. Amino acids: CASNRGQLREKLFF.

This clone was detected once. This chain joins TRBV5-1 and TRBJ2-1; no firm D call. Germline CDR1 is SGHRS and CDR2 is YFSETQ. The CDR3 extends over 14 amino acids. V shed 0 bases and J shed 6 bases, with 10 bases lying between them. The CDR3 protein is CASSLEQTSNEQFF. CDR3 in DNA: TGCGCCAGCAGCTTGGAACAGACCTCCAATGAGCAGTTCTTC.

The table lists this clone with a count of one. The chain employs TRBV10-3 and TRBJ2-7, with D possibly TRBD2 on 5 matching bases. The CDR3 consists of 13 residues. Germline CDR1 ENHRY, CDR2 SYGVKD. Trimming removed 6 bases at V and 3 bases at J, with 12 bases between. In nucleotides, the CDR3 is TGTGCCATCAGGGAGGAAGCGGTCTACGAGCAGTACTTC. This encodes CAIREEAVYEQYF.

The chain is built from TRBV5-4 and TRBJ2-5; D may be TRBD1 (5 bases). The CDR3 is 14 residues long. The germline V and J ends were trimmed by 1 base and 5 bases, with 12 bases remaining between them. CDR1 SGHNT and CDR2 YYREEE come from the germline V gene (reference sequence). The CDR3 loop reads CASSLPIGAETQYF. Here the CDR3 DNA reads TGTGCCAGCAGCTTGCCCATAGGGGCGGAGACCCAGTACTTC.

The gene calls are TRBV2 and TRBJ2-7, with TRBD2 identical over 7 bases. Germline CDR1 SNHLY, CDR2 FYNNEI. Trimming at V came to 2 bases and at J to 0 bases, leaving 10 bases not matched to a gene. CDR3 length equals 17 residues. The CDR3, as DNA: TGTGCCAGCAGTGAAACCAATCCCGGGGGGTACTCCTACGAGCAGTACTTC. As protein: CASSETNPGGYSYEQYF.

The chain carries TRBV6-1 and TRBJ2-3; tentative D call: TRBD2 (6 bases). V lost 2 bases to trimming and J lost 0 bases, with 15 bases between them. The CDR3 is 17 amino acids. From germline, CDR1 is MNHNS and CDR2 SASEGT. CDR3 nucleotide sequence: TGTGCCAGCAGTGAAACTCCGGGAGCCGCTAGCACAGATACGCAGTATTTT. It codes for CASSETPGAASTDTQYF.

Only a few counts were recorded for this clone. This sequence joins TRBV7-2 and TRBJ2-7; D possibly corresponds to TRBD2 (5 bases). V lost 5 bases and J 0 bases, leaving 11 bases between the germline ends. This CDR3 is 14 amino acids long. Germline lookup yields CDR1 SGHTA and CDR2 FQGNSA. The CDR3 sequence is CASSPDYFSYEQYF. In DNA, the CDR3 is TGTGCCAGCAGCCCCGACTACTTCTCCTACGAGCAGTACTTC.

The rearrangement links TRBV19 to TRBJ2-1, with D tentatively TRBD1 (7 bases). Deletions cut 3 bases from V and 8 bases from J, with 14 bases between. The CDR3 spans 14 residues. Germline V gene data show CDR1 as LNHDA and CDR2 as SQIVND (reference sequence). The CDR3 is CASSIPGGGDEQFF. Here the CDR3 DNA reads TGTGCCAGTAGTATTCCAGGGGGAGGAGATGAGCAGTTCTTC.

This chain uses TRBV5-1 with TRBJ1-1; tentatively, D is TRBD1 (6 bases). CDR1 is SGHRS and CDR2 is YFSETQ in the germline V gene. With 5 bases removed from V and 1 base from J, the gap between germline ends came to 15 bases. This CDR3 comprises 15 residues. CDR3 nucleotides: TGCGCCAGCAGGTCAAGGGGGAAGGAGAACACTGAAGCTTTCTTT. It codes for CASRSRGKENTEAFF.

CDR3 bases: TGTGCCAGCAGCTTATCGGGACTAGCATACAATGAGCAGTTCTTC. This translates into CASSLSGLAYNEQFF. The rearrangement joins TRBV7-9 to TRBJ2-1; the match to TRBD2 covers 9 bases. CDR1 SEHNR and CDR2 FQNEAQ come from the germline V gene (reference sequence). The trim removed 2 bases at V and 4 bases at J, leaving 3 bases unmatched. The CDR3 covers 15 residues.

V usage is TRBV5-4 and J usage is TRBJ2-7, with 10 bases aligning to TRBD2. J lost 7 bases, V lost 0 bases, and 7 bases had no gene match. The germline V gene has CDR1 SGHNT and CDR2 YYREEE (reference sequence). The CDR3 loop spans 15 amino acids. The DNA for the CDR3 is TGTGCCAGCAGCTTGGGGGGTAGCGGGAGGTGGGAGCAGTACTTC. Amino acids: CASSLGGSGRWEQYF.